Listed below are T cell receptor beta chains from one sample, sequenced in a study of beta chain features in type 1 diabetes. Assay: immunoSEQ multiplex PCR; the TCRdb copy retains only in-frame clones and omits some. The profile shows more than 200,000 clones, approximately 16% of them singletons. Sequenced sample: naive CD4+ T cells from blood. These receptor sequences come from a man aged 25 to 40 with type 1 diabetes. Both conserved end residues are part of each CDR3. Each record gives: CDR3 DNA, CDR3 protein, V gene, J gene, clone size, D gene, CDR3 length. D genes are given only for firm matches. Not every row has a clone size; where given, it reads once, few, many or a size class.

CDR3nt: TGTGCCAGCAGCGCACGGACGCTAAATGAAAAACTGTTTTTT; CDR3aa: CASSARTLNEKLFF; v_gene: TRBV7-2; j_gene: TRBJ1-4; abundance: -; d_gene: -; len: 14
CDR3nt: TGCGCCAGCAGCCAAGGCACGGACAGTTCGTTCCGAAACATTCAGTACTTC; CDR3aa: CASSQGTDSSFRNIQYF; v_gene: TRBV4-1; j_gene: TRBJ2-4; abundance: -; d_gene: -; len: 17
CDR3nt: TGTGCCAGCAGTTACTCAGTACTAGCTCAGAATGAGCAGTTCTTC; CDR3aa: CASSYSVLAQNEQFF; v_gene: TRBV6-5; j_gene: TRBJ2-1; abundance: few; d_gene: -; len: 15
CDR3nt: TGTGCCAGCAGCTTAGCCCCTCGATACGGCGAGCAGTACTTC; CDR3aa: CASSLAPRYGEQYF; v_gene: TRBV7-9; j_gene: TRBJ2-7; abundance: few; d_gene: -; len: 14
CDR3nt: TGTGCCAGCAGCCAAGATCTCAGGGTTTCCTACGAGCAGTACTTC; CDR3aa: CASSQDLRVSYEQYF; v_gene: TRBV4-2; j_gene: TRBJ2-7; abundance: -; d_gene: -; len: 15
CDR3nt: TGTGCCAGCAGCCCCGGGCCCTACGAGCAGTACTTC; CDR3aa: CASSPGPYEQYF; v_gene: TRBV7-2; j_gene: TRBJ2-7; abundance: -; d_gene: -; len: 12
CDR3nt: TGTGCCAGCAGCGTAGTCGGAGGACCCTACAATGAGCAGTTCTTC; CDR3aa: CASSVVGGPYNEQFF; v_gene: TRBV9; j_gene: TRBJ2-1; abundance: -; d_gene: -; len: 15
CDR3nt: TGCGCCAGCAGCTACCGGGGGGAAGAGACCCAGTACTTC; CDR3aa: CASSYRGEETQYF; v_gene: TRBV5-1; j_gene: TRBJ2-5; abundance: few; d_gene: TRBD2; len: 13
CDR3nt: TGTGCCAGCAGCCCGGTCGGGGAGACCCAGTACTTC; CDR3aa: CASSPVGETQYF; v_gene: TRBV14; j_gene: TRBJ2-5; abundance: few; d_gene: -; len: 12
CDR3nt: TGCGCCAGCAGCCAGGCCCCAGGGGTCGGAAATGAAAAACTGTTTTTT; CDR3aa: CASSQAPGVGNEKLFF; v_gene: TRBV4-1; j_gene: TRBJ1-4; abundance: few; d_gene: -; len: 16
CDR3nt: TGTGCCAGCAGCTTAAGCGGCACAGATACGCAGTATTTT; CDR3aa: CASSLSGTDTQYF; v_gene: TRBV7-2; j_gene: TRBJ2-3; abundance: few; d_gene: -; len: 13
CDR3nt: TGTGCCAGCAATCCAGGGACCACAGATACGCAGTATTTT; CDR3aa: CASNPGTTDTQYF; v_gene: TRBV7-2; j_gene: TRBJ2-3; abundance: -; d_gene: -; len: 13
CDR3nt: TGTGCCAGCAGCTTAGGCGAAAAGACCCAGTACTTC; CDR3aa: CASSLGEKTQYF; v_gene: TRBV7-2; j_gene: TRBJ2-5; abundance: -; d_gene: -; len: 12
CDR3nt: TGTGCCATCAGTGAGGGAGTCACAGATACGCAGTATTTT; CDR3aa: CAISEGVTDTQYF; v_gene: TRBV10-3; j_gene: TRBJ2-3; abundance: -; d_gene: -; len: 13
CDR3nt: TGTGCCAGCAGCGAAGGACTAGCACCCTACAATGAGCAGTTCTTC; CDR3aa: CASSEGLAPYNEQFF; v_gene: TRBV7-2; j_gene: TRBJ2-1; abundance: few; d_gene: TRBD2; len: 15
CDR3nt: TGCAGCGTTTCTTTTCGGGGGGCGGATGAGCAGTTCTTC; CDR3aa: CSVSFRGADEQFF; v_gene: TRBV29-1; j_gene: TRBJ2-1; abundance: few; d_gene: -; len: 13
CDR3nt: TGTGCCAGCAGTCACAGCACAGATACGCAGTATTTT; CDR3aa: CASSHSTDTQYF; v_gene: TRBV2; j_gene: TRBJ2-3; abundance: -; d_gene: -; len: 12
CDR3nt: TGCGCCAGCAGCTTGCGCGGGAGTCCCTACAATGAGCAGTTCTTC; CDR3aa: CASSLRGSPYNEQFF; v_gene: TRBV5-1; j_gene: TRBJ2-1; abundance: few; d_gene: TRBD2; len: 15
CDR3nt: TGCAGTGCGGCTAGCAATCAGCCCCAGCATTTT; CDR3aa: CSAASNQPQHF; v_gene: TRBV20-1; j_gene: TRBJ1-5; abundance: -; d_gene: -; len: 11
CDR3nt: TGTGCCTGGGAACAAGGGGGGAGCAAAAACATTCAGTACTTC; CDR3aa: CAWEQGGSKNIQYF; v_gene: TRBV30; j_gene: TRBJ2-4; abundance: -; d_gene: -; len: 14
CDR3nt: TGCGCCAGCAGCCAAGCCCAGGGCAGCCTCTATGGCTACACCTTC; CDR3aa: CASSQAQGSLYGYTF; v_gene: TRBV4-1; j_gene: TRBJ1-2; abundance: few; d_gene: -; len: 15
CDR3nt: TGTGCCTGGGATAGACAGGGGCTTGAGAACACCATATATTTT; CDR3aa: CAWDRQGLENTIYF; v_gene: TRBV30; j_gene: TRBJ1-3; abundance: -; d_gene: TRBD1; len: 14
CDR3nt: TGCAGCGTTGCGGGACAGGGGGTCTACGAGCAGTACTTC; CDR3aa: CSVAGQGVYEQYF; v_gene: TRBV29-1; j_gene: TRBJ2-7; abundance: -; d_gene: TRBD1; len: 13
CDR3nt: TGCAACGTTGACTCTAGCTCCCACTCCTACGAGCAGTACTTC; CDR3aa: CNVDSSSHSYEQYF; v_gene: TRBV29-1; j_gene: TRBJ2-7; abundance: -; d_gene: -; len: 14
CDR3nt: TGTGCCAGCAGCTTGGACAGGGGCAATGAGCAGTTCTTC; CDR3aa: CASSLDRGNEQFF; v_gene: TRBV5-4; j_gene: TRBJ2-1; abundance: -; d_gene: TRBD1; len: 13
CDR3nt: TGTGCCAGCAGCTTAGTATACGAGACCCAGTACTTC; CDR3aa: CASSLVYETQYF; v_gene: TRBV11-2; j_gene: TRBJ2-5; abundance: -; d_gene: -; len: 12
CDR3nt: TGTGCCAGCAGGCGGGACAGTCTGAGTGAAAAACTGTTTTTT; CDR3aa: CASRRDSLSEKLFF; v_gene: TRBV6-4; j_gene: TRBJ1-4; abundance: -; d_gene: TRBD1; len: 14
CDR3nt: TGTGCCAGCAGATTGCAGGGGCCCCGCGAAGAGACCCAGTACTTC; CDR3aa: CASRLQGPREETQYF; v_gene: TRBV7-9; j_gene: TRBJ2-5; abundance: few; d_gene: -; len: 15
CDR3nt: TGCAGCGTTGAACGTCCCTTCAGTGGCGAGCAGTACTTC; CDR3aa: CSVERPFSGEQYF; v_gene: TRBV29-1; j_gene: TRBJ2-7; abundance: few; d_gene: -; len: 13
CDR3nt: TGTGCCAGCAGCCTCCCGTGGCCCAAAGAAAAACTGTTTTTT; CDR3aa: CASSLPWPKEKLFF; v_gene: TRBV14; j_gene: TRBJ1-4; abundance: few; d_gene: -; len: 14
CDR3nt: TGTGCCAGCAGTTCCCCAATAGCGGGAGGCTCCTACAATGAGCAGTTCTTC; CDR3aa: CASSSPIAGGSYNEQFF; v_gene: TRBV27; j_gene: TRBJ2-1; abundance: -; d_gene: TRBD2; len: 17
CDR3nt: TGTGCCAGCAGCAAGATCACCTCCTACAATGAGCAGTTCTTC; CDR3aa: CASSKITSYNEQFF; v_gene: TRBV7-9; j_gene: TRBJ2-1; abundance: -; d_gene: -; len: 14
CDR3nt: TGTGCCAGCAGCTCTCACCCAATGGGATACGGCTATGGCTACACCTTC; CDR3aa: CASSSHPMGYGYGYTF; v_gene: TRBV13; j_gene: TRBJ1-2; abundance: -; d_gene: -; len: 16
CDR3nt: TGTGCCAGCAGCTTGAGAGAATCCTACGAGCAGTACTTC; CDR3aa: CASSLRESYEQYF; v_gene: TRBV7-9; j_gene: TRBJ2-7; abundance: -; d_gene: -; len: 13
CDR3nt: TGCGCCAGCAGCCGGGAGGGGTCACGGAACTACGAGCAGTACTTC; CDR3aa: CASSREGSRNYEQYF; v_gene: TRBV5-1; j_gene: TRBJ2-7; abundance: -; d_gene: TRBD2; len: 15
CDR3nt: TGCAGCGTGGGACAGGGGACGGAGACCCAGTACTTC; CDR3aa: CSVGQGTETQYF; v_gene: TRBV29-1; j_gene: TRBJ2-5; abundance: many; d_gene: TRBD1; len: 12
CDR3nt: TGTGCCTGGCAAAGTGGCCATTTAAATGGCTACACCTTC; CDR3aa: CAWQSGHLNGYTF; v_gene: TRBV30; j_gene: TRBJ1-2; abundance: -; d_gene: -; len: 13
CDR3nt: TGCAGCGCCGCGGACCCCACCGGGGAGCTGTTTTTT; CDR3aa: CSAADPTGELFF; v_gene: TRBV29-1; j_gene: TRBJ2-2; abundance: few; d_gene: -; len: 12
CDR3nt: TGTGCCAGCAAAGGGTACAACTATGGCTACACCTTC; CDR3aa: CASKGYNYGYTF; v_gene: TRBV6-6; j_gene: TRBJ1-2; abundance: -; d_gene: -; len: 12
CDR3nt: TGTGCCAGCTCCAGGGACGCGAGCTCCTACAATGAGCAGTTCTTC; CDR3aa: CASSRDASSYNEQFF; v_gene: TRBV18; j_gene: TRBJ2-1; abundance: -; d_gene: -; len: 15
CDR3nt: TGTGCCTGGAGTGGGTCCCTCAATGAGCAGTTCTTC; CDR3aa: CAWSGSLNEQFF; v_gene: TRBV30; j_gene: TRBJ2-1; abundance: -; d_gene: -; len: 12
CDR3nt: TGTGCCAGCAGCTTAGATCCAGGGACCCAACATGAGCAGTTCTTC; CDR3aa: CASSLDPGTQHEQFF; v_gene: TRBV7-2; j_gene: TRBJ2-1; abundance: -; d_gene: -; len: 15
CDR3nt: TGCGCCAGCAGCCAAGAGGCTAGCGGGCTGAGGAATGAGCAGTTCTTC; CDR3aa: CASSQEASGLRNEQFF; v_gene: TRBV4-3; j_gene: TRBJ2-1; abundance: few; d_gene: TRBD2; len: 16
CDR3nt: TGTGCCTGGAGTGTATATAGGGGCTCCTACGAGCAGTACTTC; CDR3aa: CAWSVYRGSYEQYF; v_gene: TRBV30; j_gene: TRBJ2-7; abundance: -; d_gene: -; len: 14
CDR3nt: TGCAGCGTCTCAAGGGGCACAGATACGCAGTATTTT; CDR3aa: CSVSRGTDTQYF; v_gene: TRBV29-1; j_gene: TRBJ2-3; abundance: few; d_gene: -; len: 12
CDR3nt: TGTGCCAGCAGTGCCTCGGGAGCGGGAGGGTCGCAGTATTTT; CDR3aa: CASSASGAGGSQYF; v_gene: TRBV25-1; j_gene: TRBJ2-3; abundance: few; d_gene: TRBD2; len: 14
CDR3nt: TGTGCCACGGGGCAGAATGAAAAACTGTTTTTT; CDR3aa: CATGQNEKLFF; v_gene: TRBV19; j_gene: TRBJ1-4; abundance: -; d_gene: -; len: 11
CDR3nt: TGTGCCAGCAGCTTATTCGGGACTAGCACGGAGACCCAGTACTTC; CDR3aa: CASSLFGTSTETQYF; v_gene: TRBV2; j_gene: TRBJ2-5; abundance: -; d_gene: TRBD2; len: 15
CDR3nt: TGCGCCAGCAGCACGGACAGCCAAGAGACCCAGTACTTC; CDR3aa: CASSTDSQETQYF; v_gene: TRBV23-1; j_gene: TRBJ2-5; abundance: few; d_gene: -; len: 13